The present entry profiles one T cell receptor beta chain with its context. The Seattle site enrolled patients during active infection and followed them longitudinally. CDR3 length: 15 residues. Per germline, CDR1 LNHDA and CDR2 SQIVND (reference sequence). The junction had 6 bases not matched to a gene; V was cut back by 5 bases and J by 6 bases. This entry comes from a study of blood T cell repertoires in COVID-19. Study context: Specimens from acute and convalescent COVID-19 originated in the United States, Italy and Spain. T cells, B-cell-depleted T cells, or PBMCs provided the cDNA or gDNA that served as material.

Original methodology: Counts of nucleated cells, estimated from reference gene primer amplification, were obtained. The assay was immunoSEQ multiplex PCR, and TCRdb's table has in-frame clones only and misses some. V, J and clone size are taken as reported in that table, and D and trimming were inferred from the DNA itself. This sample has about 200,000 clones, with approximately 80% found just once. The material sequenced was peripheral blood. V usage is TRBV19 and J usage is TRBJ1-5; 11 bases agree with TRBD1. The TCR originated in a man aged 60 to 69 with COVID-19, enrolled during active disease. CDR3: CASSLGQGAPQPQHF. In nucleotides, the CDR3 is TGTGCCAGTAGTTTAGGACAGGGGGCCCCTCAGCCCCAGCATTTT.